This TCR beta chain was found in a study of blood T cell repertoires in COVID-19. Study-level background: Specimens from acute and convalescent COVID-19 originated in the United States, Italy and Spain. The cDNA or gDNA used as material had been derived from T cells, B-cell-depleted T cells, or PBMCs.

Authors' processing steps: It was from reference gene primer amplification that nucleated cell counts were estimated. The data were produced by immunoSEQ multiplex PCR, yet TCRdb's version contains in-frame clones alone and is incomplete. The V and J calls and clone size are taken from that table; D and trimming were inferred from the DNA. The profile shows some 220,000 clones, around 85% of them singletons. From germline, CDR1 is MNHEY and CDR2 SMNVEV (reference sequence). The CDR3 has 16 amino acids. V lost 0 bases, J lost 5 bases, and 8 bases stayed unmatched. Patients at the Seattle site were enrolled during active infection and followed longitudinally.

Sequencing used peripheral blood. The gene calls are TRBV27 and TRBJ1-1; 8 positions agree with TRBD1. This receptor was identified in an older woman with COVID-19, enrolled during active disease. The CDR3 is CASSLSSWTGLTEAFF. The CDR3 nucleotides read TGTGCCAGCAGTTTATCCTCCTGGACAGGGTTGACTGAAGCTTTCTTT.